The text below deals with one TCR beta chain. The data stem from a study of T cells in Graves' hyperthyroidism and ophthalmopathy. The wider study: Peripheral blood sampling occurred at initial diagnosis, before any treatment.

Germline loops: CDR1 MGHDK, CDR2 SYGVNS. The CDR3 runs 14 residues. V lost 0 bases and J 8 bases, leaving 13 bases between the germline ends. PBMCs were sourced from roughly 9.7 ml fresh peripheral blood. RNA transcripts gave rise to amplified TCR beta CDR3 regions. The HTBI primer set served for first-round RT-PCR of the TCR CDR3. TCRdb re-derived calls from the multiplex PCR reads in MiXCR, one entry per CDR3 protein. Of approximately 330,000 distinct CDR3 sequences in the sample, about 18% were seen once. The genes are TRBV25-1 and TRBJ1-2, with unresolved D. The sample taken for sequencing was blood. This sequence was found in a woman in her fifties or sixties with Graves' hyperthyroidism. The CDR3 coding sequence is TGTGCCAGCAGTGAATACGGACGGTCTTGGGGCTACACCTTC. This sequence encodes CASSEYGRSWGYTF.